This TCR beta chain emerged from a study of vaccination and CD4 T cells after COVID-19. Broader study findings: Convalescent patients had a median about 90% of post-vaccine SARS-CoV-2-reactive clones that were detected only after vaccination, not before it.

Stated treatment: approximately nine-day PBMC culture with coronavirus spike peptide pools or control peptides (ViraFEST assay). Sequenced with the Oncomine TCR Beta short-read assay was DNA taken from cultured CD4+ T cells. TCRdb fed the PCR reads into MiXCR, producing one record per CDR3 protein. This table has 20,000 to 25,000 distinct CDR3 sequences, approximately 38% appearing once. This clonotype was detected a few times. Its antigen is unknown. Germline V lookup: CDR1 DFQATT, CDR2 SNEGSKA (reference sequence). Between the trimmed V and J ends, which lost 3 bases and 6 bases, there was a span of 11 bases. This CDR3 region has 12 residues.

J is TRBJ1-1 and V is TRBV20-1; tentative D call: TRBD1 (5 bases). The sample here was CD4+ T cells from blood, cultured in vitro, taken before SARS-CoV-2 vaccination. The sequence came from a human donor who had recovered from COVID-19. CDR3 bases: TGCAGTGCTAGGGGGCAGCGCCCTGAAGCTTTCTTT. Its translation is CSARGQRPEAFF.